Following are 27 T cell receptor beta chains from one sample sequenced in a study of blood T cell repertoires in COVID-19. Generated by immunoSEQ multiplex PCR, the TCRdb table keeps only in-frame clones and is missing some. This sample yields 15,000 to 20,000 clones, of which around 89% are seen a single time; 6.5% to 9.5% belongs to the top ten. Sequenced sample: peripheral blood. These receptor sequences come from a woman aged 55-75 years with active COVID-19.

This sequence joins TRBV9 and TRBJ2-3; D might be TRBD2 (6 bases). CDR1 is SGDLS, CDR2 YYNGEE, per germline. The ends were cut back, 0 bases at V and 0 bases at J, with 11 bases in the middle. The CDR3 is 16 amino acids. The CDR3 DNA follows: TGTGCCAGCAGCGTAGAAGGTGGGACTAGCACAGATACGCAGTATTTT. Its protein product is CASSVEGGTSTDTQYF.

The CDR3 loop reads CASSFRTGGNQPQHF. The CDR3 DNA follows: TGTGCCAGCAGTTTTCGGACAGGGGGCAATCAGCCCCAGCATTTT. The V gene is TRBV6-6, the J gene TRBJ1-5; 9 bases fit TRBD1. CDR1 and CDR2 from the germline V gene are MNHNY and SVGAGI (reference sequence). V dropped 4 bases and J dropped 2; count of bases not matched to a gene: 3. The CDR3 is 15 amino acids.

The V call is TRBV7-3, the J call TRBJ1-6; 9 positions match TRBD1. Germline V lookup: CDR1 SGHTA, CDR2 FQGTGA. V was pared by 5 bases and J by 6 bases, with 5 bases of the junction left unmatched. This CDR3 has 15 residues. CDR3 nucleotide sequence: TGTGCCAGCAGCAGGACAGGGGCAGTTAATTCACCCCTCCACTTT. The encoded protein is CASSRTGAVNSPLHF.

The chain employs TRBV6-1 and TRBJ1-3, with TRBD1 as a possible D gene (6 bases). The CDR3 has 14 amino acids. V lost 0 bases and J lost 3, with 6 bases in between. CDR1 MNHNS and CDR2 SASEGT come from the germline V gene. This CDR3 is CASSEADSGNTIYF. CDR3 nucleotides: TGTGCCAGCAGTGAAGCGGACAGTGGAAACACCATATATTTT.

The chain links TRBV2 to TRBJ2-5; tentative D call: TRBD2 (7 bases). Germline V gene data show CDR1 as SNHLY and CDR2 as FYNNEI. The V gene lost 2 bases and the J gene lost 1 base, with 17 bases spanning the gap. This CDR3 region has 17 residues. CDR3 protein: CASSEYLRGGAQETQYF. The CDR3 DNA reads as TGTGCCAGCAGTGAATATCTAAGGGGGGGGGCCCAAGAGACCCAGTACTTC.

The CDR3 region has the DNA TGTGCCAGTAGTCTAGCGGGGGGGGAAGAGACCCAGTACTTC. It specifies CASSLAGGEETQYF. The chain uses TRBV19 and TRBJ2-5; 12 positions agree with TRBD2. CDR1 and CDR2 (germline): LNHDA, SQIVND (reference sequence). V was pared by 5 bases and J by 3 bases, with 1 base of the junction left unmatched. The CDR3 covers 14 residues. Based on the CDR3 plus reference TRBV19 and TRBJ2-5, the full variable domain is DGGITQSPKYLFRKEGQNVTLSCEQNLNHDAMYWYRQDPGQGLRLIYYSQIVNDFQKGDIAEGYSVSREKKESFPLTVTSAQKNPTAFYLCASSLAGGEETQYFGPGTRLLVL.

J is TRBJ1-6 and V is TRBV5-1; tentative D call: TRBD1 (6 bases). The germline CDR1 and CDR2 sequences are SGHRS and YFSETQ. This CDR3 contains 16 residues. V dropped 5 bases and J dropped 10 bases, with 22 bases sitting between them. CDR3 DNA: TGCGCCAGCAGTGTGGGACACGCGGGTGGGGAATCACCCCTCCACTTT. Its translation is CASSVGHAGGESPLHF.

This chain joins TRBV7-6 and TRBJ1-1, with a tentative D call TRBD1 (5 bases). The germline gives CDR1 SGHVS, CDR2 FNYEAQ. Trimming stripped 1 base from V and 1 base from J, with 10 bases between. The CDR3 totals 15 residues. The CDR3 spells CASSLGGQPNTEAFF. In DNA form, the CDR3 reads TGTGCCAGCAGCTTAGGAGGACAACCGAACACTGAAGCTTTCTTT.

Here the CDR3 reads CASSLQTFGDEKLFF. The CDR3 nucleotides are TGTGCCAGCAGCCTTCAGACTTTCGGGGATGAAAAACTGTTTTTT. The chain couples TRBV5-8 to TRBJ1-4; D gene unclear. This CDR3 is built from 15 residues. V lost 4 bases to trimming and J lost 6 bases, with 16 bases between them. Germline V lookup: CDR1 SGHTS, CDR2 YDEGEE.

The V gene is TRBV7-5, the J gene TRBJ2-7; TRBD1 is taken as the D call from the table, unchecked against the DNA. TRBV7-5 is marked as a pseudogene. The CDR3 extends over 15 amino acids. The CDR3 loop is CVRSLAGRGNYEQYF. CDR3 in DNA: TGTGTCAGAAGCTTAGCGGGCAGGGGGAACTACGAGCAGTACTTC.

J is TRBJ1-3 and V is TRBV5-1; 8 bases are shared with TRBD1. Trimming at V came to 4 bases and at J to 0 bases, leaving 6 bases not matched to a gene. Germline V gives CDR1 SGHRS, CDR2 YFSETQ. The CDR3 length is 16 residues. CDR3 protein: CASSRGQATSGNTIYF. The CDR3 DNA follows: TGCGCCAGCAGCCGGGGACAGGCCACCTCTGGAAACACCATATATTTT.

This chain connects TRBV9 to TRBJ2-3; 7 bases are a match to TRBD1. Trimming took 0 bases from V and 4 from J; bases not matched to a gene: 5. Germline lookup yields CDR1 SGDLS and CDR2 YYNGEE. The CDR3 contains 15 residues. CDR3 region: CASSVGRGLSDTQYF. The CDR3, as DNA: TGTGCCAGCAGCGTAGGCAGGGGGTTATCAGATACGCAGTATTTT.

The chain recombines TRBV6-5 with TRBJ2-3; 12 bases are a match to TRBD1. The V gene end was trimmed by 4 bases and the J gene end by 7 bases; junction bases not matched to a gene: 9. CDR1 is MNHEY, CDR2 SVGAGI, per germline. The CDR3 has 16 residues. CDR3 loop: CASSFGTGGSVNTQYF. The CDR3 bases are TGTGCCAGCAGTTTCGGGACAGGGGGCAGCGTAAATACGCAGTATTTT.

The V call is TRBV6-6, the J call TRBJ1-2; D remains ambiguous. Germline V CDR1 and CDR2: MNHNY, SVGAGI (reference sequence). Trimming pared 5 bases from V and 8 bases from J, leaving 12 bases between. The CDR3 sequence is 12 residues long. This CDR3 is CASSPGESGYTF. DNA for the CDR3: TGTGCCAGCAGTCCCGGGGAGAGCGGCTACACCTTC.

The chain uses TRBV5-1 and TRBJ1-6; 10 nucleotides line up with TRBD1. The trim removed 1 base at V and 6 bases at J, leaving 4 bases unmatched. Germline CDR1 reads SGHRS; CDR2 reads YFSETQ. The CDR3 covers 16 residues. For the CDR3, the DNA is TGCGCCAGCAGCTTGAGACAGGGGGCGGTTAATTCACCCCTCCACTTT. Translation gives CASSLRQGAVNSPLHF.

This clone was picked up a small number of times. The CDR3 nucleotides read TGTGCCAGCAGCCTCCAACCTAGCGGGGGGCCTGAAAACATTCAGTACTTC. Its protein is CASSLQPSGGPENIQYF. The chain couples TRBV3-1 (or the pseudogene TRBV3-2) to TRBJ2-4, with 11 bases fitting TRBD2. Germline V CDR1 and CDR2: LGHDT, YNNKEL (reference sequence). V shed 4 bases and J 5 bases; nucleotides not matched to a gene: 10. CDR3 length equals 17 residues.

Only one count was recorded for this clone. The chain couples TRBV13 to TRBJ1-5; D uncertain. The V gene lost 0 bases and the J gene lost 3 bases, with 9 bases spanning the gap. Germline V gene lookup returns CDR1 PRHDT and CDR2 FYEKMQ (reference sequence). The CDR3 length is 15 residues. The CDR3 coding sequence is TGTGCCAGCAGCTTAGGGAGGTTTAACAATCAGCCCCAGCATTTT. This translates into CASSLGRFNNQPQHF.

The chain employs TRBV5-1 and TRBJ2-3; possible D gene TRBD2, 5 bases. Trimming took off 6 bases at V and 0 bases at J, with 11 bases between the two ends. The CDR3 spans 14 residues. From germline, CDR1 is SGHRS and CDR2 YFSETQ. The chain's CDR3 is CASTWGDSTDTQYF. CDR3 bases: TGCGCCAGCACGTGGGGAGATAGCACAGATACGCAGTATTTT.

The chain has TRBV2 and TRBJ2-2, with D tentatively TRBD2 (6 bases). Germline CDR1 is SNHLY and CDR2 is FYNNEI. There are 12 residues in the CDR3. The V end was cut by 8 bases, the J end by 5 bases, with 9 bases between. CDR3 residues: CASGLRTGELFF. The CDR3 bases are TGTGCCAGCGGACTAAGGACCGGGGAGCTGTTTTTT.

The CDR3 region is CASRGRDYNEQFF. The CDR3 DNA reads as TGTGCCAGCAGGGGGAGGGATTACAATGAGCAGTTCTTC. This chain uses TRBV21-1 with TRBJ2-1; the table calls TRBD2, which could not be checked here. TRBV21-1 is a known pseudogene. This CDR3 spans 13 amino acids.

Only one count was recorded for this clone. The chain recombines TRBV2 with TRBJ2-3, with D unresolved. Germline V CDR1 and CDR2: SNHLY, FYNNEI. Trimming took off 7 bases at V and 1 base at J, with 9 bases between the two ends. This CDR3 comprises 13 residues. The CDR3 is CASNDGGTDTQYF. CDR3 DNA sequence: TGTGCCAGCAATGACGGTGGCACAGATACGCAGTATTTT.

The chain couples TRBV6-4 to TRBJ2-7, with 13 nucleotides matching TRBD2. The germline V gene has CDR1 MRHNA and CDR2 SNTAGT. This CDR3 contains 15 residues. V dropped 6 bases and J dropped 2; count of bases not matched to a gene: 4. The CDR3 region is CASSPGTSGTYEQYF. The CDR3, as DNA: TGTGCCAGCAGCCCTGGGACTAGCGGGACCTACGAGCAGTACTTC.

The chain employs TRBV5-4 and TRBJ2-7; TRBD1 is a possible D gene (5 bases). Germline V CDR1 and CDR2: SGHNT, YYREEE (reference sequence). Trimming pared 4 bases from V and 3 bases from J, leaving 14 bases between. This CDR3 has 14 amino acids. The CDR3, as DNA: TGTGCCAGCAGCCAAAGGGGCATTGTCTACGAGCAGTACTTC. This codes for CASSQRGIVYEQYF.

The genes are TRBV5-1 and TRBJ2-2, with TRBD1 as a possible D gene (7 bases). The germline V gene encodes CDR1 SGHRS and CDR2 YFSETQ. The CDR3 runs to 14 residues. The V end was cut by 4 bases, the J end by 6 bases, with 13 bases between. The CDR3 reads CASSLGGGSGELFF. DNA of the CDR3: TGCGCCAGCAGCCTCGGAGGGGGCTCCGGGGAGCTGTTTTTT.

The V gene is TRBV20-1, the J gene TRBJ1-1; D ambiguous. CDR3 length: 12 residues. V was clipped by 3 bases and J by 1 base, with 6 bases between them. Germline assignment: CDR1 DFQATT and CDR2 SNEGSKA (reference sequence). CDR3 DNA sequence: TGCAGTGCTAGTCGGGGGAACACTGAAGCTTTCTTT. It codes for CSASRGNTEAFF.

The chain uses TRBV2 and TRBJ2-2; D possibly corresponds to TRBD2 (5 bases). CDR1 SNHLY and CDR2 FYNNEI come from the germline V gene. V was clipped by 8 bases and J by 1 base, with 8 bases between them. This CDR3 contains 13 residues. The CDR3 sequence is CASQLENTGELFF. The DNA for the CDR3 is TGTGCCAGCCAACTAGAGAACACCGGGGAGCTGTTTTTT.

The count of this clone is one. The CDR3 DNA follows: TGTGCCAGCAGCCCCCTAAGCGGCTTGGGGAGTGAAAAACTGTTTTTT. Amino acids: CASSPLSGLGSEKLFF. The chain uses TRBV7-9 and TRBJ1-4; D not resolved. Germline V gene lookup returns CDR1 SEHNR and CDR2 FQNEAQ (reference sequence). The CDR3 covers 16 residues. Trimming took 5 bases from V and 7 from J, leaving 20 bases between them.